Shown below are 20 T cell receptor beta chains from a single sample sequenced in a study of shared clonotypes between healthy human individuals. Sequencing was performed with immunoSEQ multiplex PCR; in TCRdb, only in-frame clones are kept and a portion is missing. The table includes 2,500,000 or so clones, 85% to 95% detected once. The sample was naive CD4+ T cells sorted from blood. Subset reported: CD45RA+ positively selected. All receptors come from a man aged 18 to 29 in good health.

As for this clone: The junction does not match germline at one end; this may be a read error. The chain couples TRBV7-2 to TRBJ2-2, with D perhaps TRBD1 (6 bases). The CDR3 consists of 15 residues. Germline-derived CDR1 and CDR2 are SGHTA and FQGNSA. The DNA of the CDR3 is TGTGCCAGCAGCACTCGAAGGGGGAACGCCGGGGAGCTGTTTTTT. Residues: CASSTRRGNAGELFF.

The chain couples TRBV30 to TRBJ2-7; 10 bases map to TRBD2. V was clipped by 8 bases and J by 1 base; unmatched bases: 14. CDR1 is GTSNPN and CDR2 is SVGIG in the germline V gene (reference sequence). The CDR3 spans 16 residues. The CDR3 sequence: CASPSLAGEGSYEQYF. The CDR3 nucleotides read TGTGCCAGCCCGAGCCTAGCGGGAGAGGGGTCCTACGAGCAGTACTTC. The variable domain in full, completed from reference TRBV30 and TRBJ2-7, reads SQTIHQWPATLVQPVGSPLSLECTVEGTSNPNLYWYRQAAGRGLQLLFYSVGIGQISSEVPQNLSASRPQDRQFILSSKKLLLSDSGFYLCASPSLAGEGSYEQYFGPGTRLTVT.

The genes are TRBV5-1 and TRBJ1-5; D is unclear. The germline V and J ends were trimmed by 0 bases and 1 base, with 14 bases remaining between them. Germline CDR1 and CDR2: SGHRS and YFSETQ. The CDR3 is 17 residues long. CDR3 DNA sequence: TGCGCCAGCAGCTTGGGTCCGCGGGATTTAAGCAATCAGCCCCAGCATTTT. It translates to CASSLGPRDLSNQPQHF.

This chain uses TRBV4-1 with TRBJ1-2; no definite D call. CDR1 MGHRA and CDR2 YSYEKL come from the germline V gene. The V gene lost 1 base and the J gene lost 7 bases, with 13 bases spanning the gap. The CDR3 consists of 14 residues. The CDR3 reads CASSQGGKTGGYTF. The DNA of the CDR3 is TGCGCCAGCAGCCAAGGTGGCAAAACCGGTGGCTACACCTTC.

As regards this clone: Different DNA sequences within this sample yield the same CDR3. The rearrangement uses TRBV19 and TRBJ2-7, with unresolved D. The CDR3 is 11 amino acids. The germline CDR1 and CDR2 sequences are LNHDA and SQIVND (reference sequence). V gave up 5 bases and J gave up 4 bases, with 6 bases separating them. In DNA, the CDR3 is TGTGCCAGTAGTGACCGTTACGAGCAGTACTTC. It specifies CASSDRYEQYF.

This rearrangement joins TRBV28 to TRBJ1-2; D might be TRBD1 (5 bases). V lost 7 bases and J lost 3, with 18 bases in between. This CDR3 contains 15 residues. Germline CDR1 and CDR2: MDHEN and SYDVKM. In DNA, the CDR3 is TGTGCCAGCAAACCGACGGGACCACCGCACTATGGCTACACCTTC. This gives the protein CASKPTGPPHYGYTF.

A single count supports this clone. The chain is built from TRBV18 and TRBJ2-3, with D unclear. The V end was cut by 5 bases, the J end by 1 base, with 10 bases between. Per the germline V gene, CDR1 is KGHSH and CDR2 is LQKENI. The CDR3 is 14 residues long. The CDR3 bases are TGTGCCAGCTCATCCTCGGCGGGCACAGATACGCAGTATTTT. As protein: CASSSSAGTDTQYF.

The chain joins TRBV6-6 to TRBJ1-1; D is ambiguous. V gave up 6 bases and J gave up 0 bases, with 11 bases separating them. Germline-derived CDR1 and CDR2 are MNHNY and SVGAGI (reference sequence). The CDR3 covers 14 residues. Written as DNA, the CDR3 is TGTGCCAGCAGCCCCACAGCGTTGAACACTGAAGCTTTCTTT. It yields the protein CASSPTALNTEAFF.

The chain uses TRBV28 and TRBJ2-2; D uncertain. V lost 5 bases to trimming and J lost 2 bases, with 18 bases between them. The CDR3 length is 17 residues. Germline-derived CDR1 and CDR2 are MDHEN and SYDVKM. The CDR3 region is CASSPPTQLLNTGELFF. In DNA, the CDR3 is TGTGCCAGCAGTCCGCCTACGCAGCTACTTAACACCGGGGAGCTGTTTTTT.

This clone was seen more than once but under ten times. The chain recombines TRBV18 with TRBJ1-1; the D is unclear. V shed 2 bases and J shed 6 bases, with 13 bases lying between them. Per germline, CDR1 KGHSH and CDR2 LQKENI. The CDR3 sequence is 14 residues long. CDR3 DNA: TGTGCCAGCTCACCATTGAGAGGGAGGGCTGAAGCTTTCTTT. Translation: CASSPLRGRAEAFF.

The chain combines TRBV6-1 with TRBJ1-5; D might be TRBD1 (6 bases). Germline V gives CDR1 MNHNS, CDR2 SASEGT. The V gene lost 6 bases and the J gene lost 3 bases, with 12 bases spanning the gap. This CDR3 has 14 amino acids. The CDR3 loop is CASRKTGINQPQHF. The DNA of the CDR3 is TGTGCCAGCAGGAAAACAGGGATCAATCAGCCCCAGCATTTT.

The chain joins TRBV7-2 to TRBJ2-1; TRBD2 agrees at 10 bases. The CDR3 sequence is 18 residues long. Looked up from germline, CDR1 is SGHTA and CDR2 is FQGNSA. With 6 bases clipped from V and 1 base from J, the junction kept 12 bases outside the gene matches. CDR3 DNA: TGTGCCAGCAGTCTAGGACCGGGACTAGCGTTATCCTACAATGAGCAGTTCTTC. Residues: CASSLGPGLALSYNEQFF.

The gene calls are TRBV9 and TRBJ2-1; D is undetermined. In germline, CDR1 is SGDLS, CDR2 YYNGEE. V was cut by 0 bases and J by 4 bases, with 11 bases left in between. The CDR3 spans 15 residues. CDR3 DNA: TGTGCCAGCAGCGTAGGCAGTGAGCCATACAATGAGCAGTTCTTC. It is translated as CASSVGSEPYNEQFF.

This chain uses TRBV30 with TRBJ1-4; unclear D gene. The CDR3 covers 16 residues. Deletions cut 3 bases from V and 2 bases from J, with 16 bases between. Germline V gives CDR1 GTSNPN, CDR2 SVGIG (reference sequence). CDR3 in DNA: TGTGCCTGGAGCGCCGGCGTTCAGGCTACTAATGAAAAACTGTTTTTT. It translates to CAWSAGVQATNEKLFF.

The rearrangement uses TRBV2 and TRBJ2-1, with 9 bases lining up with TRBD2. Germline CDR1 reads SNHLY; CDR2 reads FYNNEI. The CDR3 extends over 16 amino acids. Losses at the gene ends were 8 bases for V and 7 bases for J; bases not matched to a gene: 15. CDR3 nucleotides: TGTGCCAGCGTCCCTTTCCGGGGACTAGCAGGGAATGAGCAGTTCTTC. This sequence encodes CASVPFRGLAGNEQFF.

This clone was seen a single time. The chain joins TRBV18 to TRBJ1-1; weak D call: TRBD1 (5 bases). Germline lookup yields CDR1 KGHSH and CDR2 LQKENI. The CDR3 has 12 residues. V was trimmed by 2 bases and J by 8 bases, leaving 9 bases between them. This CDR3 is CASSPSGNEAFF. In DNA, the CDR3 is TGTGCCAGCTCACCATCAGGGAACGAAGCTTTCTTT.

V and J are TRBV11-2 and TRBJ1-4; D gene ambiguous. V was shortened by 5 bases and J by 0 bases, with 10 bases between the two germline ends. This CDR3 has 15 amino acids. Germline V CDR1 and CDR2: SGHAT, FQNNGV. The CDR3 DNA is TGTGCCAGCAGCATAAAGGTTGCAACTAATGAAAAACTGTTTTTT. Residues: CASSIKVATNEKLFF.

V is TRBV7-8 and J is TRBJ2-7, with unresolved D. This CDR3 comprises 14 residues. V gave up 5 bases and J gave up 0 bases, with 11 bases separating them. CDR1 is SGHVS, CDR2 FQNEAQ, per germline. CDR3 loop: CASSRDVRSYEQYF. Here the CDR3 DNA reads TGTGCCAGCAGCCGAGACGTCCGCTCCTACGAGCAGTACTTC.

The genes are TRBV30 and TRBJ1-1; the D gene is possibly TRBD1 (5 bases). The V end was cut by 4 bases, the J end by 5 bases, with 8 bases between. From germline, CDR1 is GTSNPN and CDR2 SVGIG (reference sequence). The CDR3 is 11 amino acids. The CDR3 here is CAWIGETEAFF. The CDR3 DNA is TGTGCCTGGATAGGGGAAACTGAAGCTTTCTTT.

The V and J genes are TRBV5-1 and TRBJ1-4; TRBD1 agrees at 7 bases. With V trimmed by 4 bases and J by 8 bases, 11 bases remained unmatched. The CDR3 runs to 15 residues. Per germline, CDR1 SGHRS and CDR2 YFSETQ. In DNA form, the CDR3 reads TGCGCCAGCAGCACTTTACAGGGGCAGAGGGAAAAACTGTTTTTT. Amino acid sequence: CASSTLQGQREKLFF.